The entry below gives a single T cell receptor beta chain sequence along with its context. There is no known antigen for this receptor. The record has no base qualities; no much larger clone is one base away. This sample is drawn from a study of control samples from healthy donors and cancer patients (dated by TCRdb to the early 2020s). Library preparation was by the immunoSEQ multiplex PCR assay. Held by TCRdb, this immuneACCESS table contains in-frame sequences only and omits some clones. Under half of the omission traces to an unresolved V gene where checked; the cause of the rest is unknown. The sample table lists 98,000 or so clones, roughly four fifths of them with a count of one. About 7% of the sample lies in the top ten. Trimmed from V: 5 bases; trimmed from J: 3 bases; junction bases lacking a gene match: 10. The CDR3 starts with the cysteine, ends with the phenylalanine, and has 17 residues. The DNA shown is the 51-base CDR3, in frame from base 1. CDR1 is given as ENHRY and CDR2 as SYGVKD, both from the germline V gene.

The receptor's source is a man aged 18 to 30 in good health. The chain uses TRBV10-3 and TRBJ1-1, with 12 junctional bases fitting TRBD1. Sequences were obtained from blood. CDR3 region: CAISPGTGGAIDTEAFF. Read as DNA, the sequence is TGTGCCATCAGTCCCGGGACAGGGGGCGCGATTGACACTGAAGCTTTCTTT.